This TCR beta chain is from a study of blood T cell repertoires in COVID-19. About the research overall: Samples of COVID-19 (acute and convalescent) were obtained from the United States, Italy and Spain.

In the original processing: The authors estimated nucleated cell counts from reference gene primer amplification. Libraries were prepared by immunoSEQ multiplex PCR; TCRdb keeps only in-frame clonotypes and omits some of them. V and J calls and clone size come straight from that table; D and trimming were deduced from the DNA. Here the sample spans just over 300,000 clones, over 75% being singletons. Living in under 30 US areas, the participants were between roughly 18 and 95 years of age. Which cohort a participant joined came from the clinical history participants gave. This CDR3 is 13 amino acids long. Germline CDR1 and CDR2: MNHEY and SMNVEV (reference sequence). The V end was cut by 4 bases, the J end by 1 base, with 7 bases between.

The V and J genes are TRBV27 and TRBJ1-1; D uncertain. Sequenced: PBMCs or T cells enriched from blood (not recorded which). This TCR derives from a man aged 25 to 40 who had recovered from COVID-19. The CDR3 sequence: CASSWQKNTEAFF. As DNA, the CDR3 is TGTGCCAGCAGTTGGCAGAAGAACACTGAAGCTTTCTTT.